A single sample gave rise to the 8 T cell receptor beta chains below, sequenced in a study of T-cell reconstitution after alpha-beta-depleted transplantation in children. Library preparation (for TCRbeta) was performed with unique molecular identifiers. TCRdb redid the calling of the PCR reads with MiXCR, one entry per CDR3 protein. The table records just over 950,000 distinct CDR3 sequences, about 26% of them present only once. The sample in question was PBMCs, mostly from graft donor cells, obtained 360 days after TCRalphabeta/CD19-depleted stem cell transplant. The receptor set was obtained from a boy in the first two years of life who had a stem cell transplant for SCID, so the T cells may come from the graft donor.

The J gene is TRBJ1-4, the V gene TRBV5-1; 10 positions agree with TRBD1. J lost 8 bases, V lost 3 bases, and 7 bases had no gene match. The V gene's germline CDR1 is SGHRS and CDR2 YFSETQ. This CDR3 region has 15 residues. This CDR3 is CASSSGTGEREKLFF. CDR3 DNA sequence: TGCGCCAGCAGCTCCGGGACAGGGGAGCGAGAAAAACTGTTTTTT.

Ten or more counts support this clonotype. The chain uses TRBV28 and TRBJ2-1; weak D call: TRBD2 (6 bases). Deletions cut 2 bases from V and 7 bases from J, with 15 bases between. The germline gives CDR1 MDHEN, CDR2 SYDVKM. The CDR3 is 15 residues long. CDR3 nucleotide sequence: TGTGCCAGCAGTTTAAGACTAGATCCGAAAAATGAGCAGTTCTTC. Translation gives CASSLRLDPKNEQFF.

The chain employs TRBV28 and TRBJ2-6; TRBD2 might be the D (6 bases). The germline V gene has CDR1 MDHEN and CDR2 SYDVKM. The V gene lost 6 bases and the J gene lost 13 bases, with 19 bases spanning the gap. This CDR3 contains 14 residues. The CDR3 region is CASSSLRGTLVLTF. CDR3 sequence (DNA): TGTGCCAGCAGCAGCCTCCGGGGGACCTTAGTCCTGACTTTC.

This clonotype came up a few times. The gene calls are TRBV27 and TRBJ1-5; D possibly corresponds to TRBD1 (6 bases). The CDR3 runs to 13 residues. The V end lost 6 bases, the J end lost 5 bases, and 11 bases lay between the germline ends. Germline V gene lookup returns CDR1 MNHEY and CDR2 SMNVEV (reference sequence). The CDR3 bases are TGTGCCAGCAGCAACAGGGAGGATCAGCCCCAGCATTTT. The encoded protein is CASSNREDQPQHF.

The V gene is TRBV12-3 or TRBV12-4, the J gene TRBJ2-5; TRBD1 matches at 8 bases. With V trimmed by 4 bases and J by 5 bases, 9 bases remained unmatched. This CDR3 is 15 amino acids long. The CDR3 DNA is TGTGCCAGCAGTTCACGCAGGGGGCTGTTGGAGACCCAGTACTTC. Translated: CASSSRRGLLETQYF.

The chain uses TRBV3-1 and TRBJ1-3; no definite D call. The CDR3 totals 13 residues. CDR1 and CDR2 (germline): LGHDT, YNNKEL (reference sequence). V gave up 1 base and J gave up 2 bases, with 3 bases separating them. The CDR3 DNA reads TGTGCCAGCAGCCAAGTGCCTGGAAACACCATATATTTT. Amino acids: CASSQVPGNTIYF.

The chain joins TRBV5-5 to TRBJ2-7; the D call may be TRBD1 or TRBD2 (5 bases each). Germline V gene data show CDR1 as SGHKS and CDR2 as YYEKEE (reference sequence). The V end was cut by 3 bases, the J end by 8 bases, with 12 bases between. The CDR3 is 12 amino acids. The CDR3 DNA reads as TGTGCCAGCAGCTGGGGTGGGGACCAGCAGTACTTC. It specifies CASSWGGDQQYF. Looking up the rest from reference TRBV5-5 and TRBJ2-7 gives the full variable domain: DAGVTQSPTHLIKTRGQQVTLRCSPISGHKSVSWYQQVLGQGPQFIFQYYEKEERGRGNFPDRFSARQFPNYSSELNVNALLLGDSALYLCASSWGGDQQYFGPGTRLTVT.

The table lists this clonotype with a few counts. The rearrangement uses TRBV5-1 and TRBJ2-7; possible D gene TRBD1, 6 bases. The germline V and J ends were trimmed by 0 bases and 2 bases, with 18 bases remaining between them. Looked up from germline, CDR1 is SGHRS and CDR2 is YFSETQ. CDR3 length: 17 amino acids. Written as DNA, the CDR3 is TGCGCCAGCAGCTTGGCCGGCGCATGGGGGCTCCCCTACGAGCAGTACTTC. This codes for CASSLAGAWGLPYEQYF.